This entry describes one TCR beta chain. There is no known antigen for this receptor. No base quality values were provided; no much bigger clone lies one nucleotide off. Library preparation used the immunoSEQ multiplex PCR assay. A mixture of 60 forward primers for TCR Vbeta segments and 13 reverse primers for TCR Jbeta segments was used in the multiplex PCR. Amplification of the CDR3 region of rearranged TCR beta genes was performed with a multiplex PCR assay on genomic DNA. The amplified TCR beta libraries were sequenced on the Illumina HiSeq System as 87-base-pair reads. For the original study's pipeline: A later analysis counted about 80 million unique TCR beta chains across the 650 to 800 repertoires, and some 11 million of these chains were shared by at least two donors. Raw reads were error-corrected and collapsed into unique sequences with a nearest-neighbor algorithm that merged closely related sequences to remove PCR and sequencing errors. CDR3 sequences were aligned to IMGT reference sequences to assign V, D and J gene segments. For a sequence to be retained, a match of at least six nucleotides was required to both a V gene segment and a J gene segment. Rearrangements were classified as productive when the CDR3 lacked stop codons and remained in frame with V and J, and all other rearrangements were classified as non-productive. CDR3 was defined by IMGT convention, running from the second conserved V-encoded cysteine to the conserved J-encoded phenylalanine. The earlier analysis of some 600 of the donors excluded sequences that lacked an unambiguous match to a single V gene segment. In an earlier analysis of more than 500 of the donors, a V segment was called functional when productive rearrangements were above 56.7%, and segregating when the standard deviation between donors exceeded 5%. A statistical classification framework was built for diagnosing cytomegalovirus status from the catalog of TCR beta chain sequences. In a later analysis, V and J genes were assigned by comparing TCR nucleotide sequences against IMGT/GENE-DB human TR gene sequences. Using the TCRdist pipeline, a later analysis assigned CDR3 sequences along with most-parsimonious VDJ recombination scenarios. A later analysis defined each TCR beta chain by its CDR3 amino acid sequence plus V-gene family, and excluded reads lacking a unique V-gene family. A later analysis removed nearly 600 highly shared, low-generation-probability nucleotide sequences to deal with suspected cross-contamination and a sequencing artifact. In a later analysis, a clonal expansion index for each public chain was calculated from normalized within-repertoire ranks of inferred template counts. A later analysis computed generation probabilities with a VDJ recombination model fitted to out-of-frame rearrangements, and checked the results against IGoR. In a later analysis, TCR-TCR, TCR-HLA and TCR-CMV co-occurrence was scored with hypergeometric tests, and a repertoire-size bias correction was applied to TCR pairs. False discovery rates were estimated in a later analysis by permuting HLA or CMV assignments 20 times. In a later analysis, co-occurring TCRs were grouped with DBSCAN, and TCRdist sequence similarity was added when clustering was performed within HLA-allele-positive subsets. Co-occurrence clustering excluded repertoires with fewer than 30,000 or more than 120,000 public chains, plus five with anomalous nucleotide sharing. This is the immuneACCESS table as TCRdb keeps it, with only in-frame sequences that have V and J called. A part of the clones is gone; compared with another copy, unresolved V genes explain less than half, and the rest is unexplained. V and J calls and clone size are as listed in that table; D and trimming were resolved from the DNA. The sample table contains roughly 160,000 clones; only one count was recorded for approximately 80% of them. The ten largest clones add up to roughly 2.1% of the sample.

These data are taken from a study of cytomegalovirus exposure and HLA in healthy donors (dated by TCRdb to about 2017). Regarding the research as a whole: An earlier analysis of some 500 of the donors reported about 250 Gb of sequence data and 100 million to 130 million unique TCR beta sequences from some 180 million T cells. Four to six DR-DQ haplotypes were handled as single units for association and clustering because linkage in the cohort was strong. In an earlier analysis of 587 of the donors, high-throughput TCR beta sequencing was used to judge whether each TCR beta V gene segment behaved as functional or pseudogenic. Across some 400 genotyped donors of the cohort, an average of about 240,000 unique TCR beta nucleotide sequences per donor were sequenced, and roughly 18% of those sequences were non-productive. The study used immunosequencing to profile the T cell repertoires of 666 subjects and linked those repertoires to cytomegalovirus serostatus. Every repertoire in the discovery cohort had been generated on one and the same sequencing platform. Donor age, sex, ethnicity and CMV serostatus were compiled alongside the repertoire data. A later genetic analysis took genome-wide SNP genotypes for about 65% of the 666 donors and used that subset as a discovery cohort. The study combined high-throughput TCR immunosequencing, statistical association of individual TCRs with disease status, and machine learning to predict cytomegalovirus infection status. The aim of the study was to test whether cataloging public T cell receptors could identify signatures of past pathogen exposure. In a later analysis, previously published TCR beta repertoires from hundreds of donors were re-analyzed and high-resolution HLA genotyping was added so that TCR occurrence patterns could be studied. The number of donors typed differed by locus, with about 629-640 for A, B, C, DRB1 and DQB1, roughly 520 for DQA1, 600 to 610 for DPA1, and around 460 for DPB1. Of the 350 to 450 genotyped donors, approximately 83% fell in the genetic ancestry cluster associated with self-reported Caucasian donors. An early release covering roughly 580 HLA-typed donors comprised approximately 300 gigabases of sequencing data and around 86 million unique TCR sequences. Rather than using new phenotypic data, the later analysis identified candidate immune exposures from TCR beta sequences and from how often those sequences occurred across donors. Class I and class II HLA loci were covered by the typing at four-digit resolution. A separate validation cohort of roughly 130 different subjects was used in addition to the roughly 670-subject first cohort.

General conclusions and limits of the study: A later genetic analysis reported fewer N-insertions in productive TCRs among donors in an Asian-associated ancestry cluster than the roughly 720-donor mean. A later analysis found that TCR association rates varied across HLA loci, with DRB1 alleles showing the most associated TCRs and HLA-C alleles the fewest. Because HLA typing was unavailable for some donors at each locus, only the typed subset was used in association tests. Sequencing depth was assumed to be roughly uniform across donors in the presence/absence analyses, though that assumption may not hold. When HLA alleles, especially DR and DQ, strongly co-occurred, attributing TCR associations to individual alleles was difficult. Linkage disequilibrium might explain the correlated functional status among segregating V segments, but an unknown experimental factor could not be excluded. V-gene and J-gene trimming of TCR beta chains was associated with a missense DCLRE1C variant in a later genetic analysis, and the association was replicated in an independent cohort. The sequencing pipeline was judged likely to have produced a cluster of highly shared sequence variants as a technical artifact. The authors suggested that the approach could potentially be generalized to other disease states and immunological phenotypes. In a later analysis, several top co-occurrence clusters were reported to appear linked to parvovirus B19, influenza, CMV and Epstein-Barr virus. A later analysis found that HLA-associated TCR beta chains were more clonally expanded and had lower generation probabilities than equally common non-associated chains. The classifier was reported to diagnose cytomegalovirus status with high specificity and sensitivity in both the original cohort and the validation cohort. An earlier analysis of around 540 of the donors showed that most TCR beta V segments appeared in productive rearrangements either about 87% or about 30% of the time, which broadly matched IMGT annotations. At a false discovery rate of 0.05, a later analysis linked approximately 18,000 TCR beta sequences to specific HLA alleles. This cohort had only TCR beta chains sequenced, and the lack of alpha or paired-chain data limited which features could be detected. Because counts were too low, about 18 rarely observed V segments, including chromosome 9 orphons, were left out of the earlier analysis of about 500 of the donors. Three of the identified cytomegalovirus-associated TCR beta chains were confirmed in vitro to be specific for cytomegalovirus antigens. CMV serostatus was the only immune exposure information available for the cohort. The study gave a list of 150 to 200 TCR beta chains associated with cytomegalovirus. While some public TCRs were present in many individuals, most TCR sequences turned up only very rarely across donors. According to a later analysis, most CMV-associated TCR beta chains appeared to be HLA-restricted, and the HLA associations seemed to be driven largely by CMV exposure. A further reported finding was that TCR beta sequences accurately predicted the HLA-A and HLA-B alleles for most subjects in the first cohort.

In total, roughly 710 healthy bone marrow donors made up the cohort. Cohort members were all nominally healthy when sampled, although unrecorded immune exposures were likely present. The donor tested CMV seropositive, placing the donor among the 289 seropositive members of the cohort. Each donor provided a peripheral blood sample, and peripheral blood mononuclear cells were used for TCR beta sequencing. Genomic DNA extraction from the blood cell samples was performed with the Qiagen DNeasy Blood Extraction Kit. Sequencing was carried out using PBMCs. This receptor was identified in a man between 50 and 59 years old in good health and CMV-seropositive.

The nucleotide sequence is given as TGCGCCAGCAGCCAAGAATTCAGTGTTAATTCACCCCTCCACTTT. It encodes CASSQEFSVNSPLHF. This chain joins TRBV4-3 to TRBJ1-6, with the identity of the D gene unclear. From cysteine to phenylalanine, the CDR3 is 15 amino acids long. CDR3 DNA is the only sequence kept; it has 45 bases, read in frame from the first base. V is shortened by 0 bases, J by 6 bases, and the region joining them spans 9 bases. CDR1 is given as LGHNA and CDR2 as YSLEER, both from the germline V gene.